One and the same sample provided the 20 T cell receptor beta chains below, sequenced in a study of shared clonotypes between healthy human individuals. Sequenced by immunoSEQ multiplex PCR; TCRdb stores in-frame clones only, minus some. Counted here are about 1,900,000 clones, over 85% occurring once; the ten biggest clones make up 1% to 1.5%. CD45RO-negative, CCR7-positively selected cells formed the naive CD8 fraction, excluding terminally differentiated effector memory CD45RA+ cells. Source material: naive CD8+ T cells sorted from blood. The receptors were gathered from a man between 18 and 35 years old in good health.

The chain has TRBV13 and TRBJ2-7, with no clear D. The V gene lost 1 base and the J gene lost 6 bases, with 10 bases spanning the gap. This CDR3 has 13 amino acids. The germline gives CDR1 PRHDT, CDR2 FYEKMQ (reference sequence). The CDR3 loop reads CASSLADPGEQYF. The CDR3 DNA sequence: TGTGCCAGCAGCTTAGCCGACCCCGGCGAGCAGTACTTC.

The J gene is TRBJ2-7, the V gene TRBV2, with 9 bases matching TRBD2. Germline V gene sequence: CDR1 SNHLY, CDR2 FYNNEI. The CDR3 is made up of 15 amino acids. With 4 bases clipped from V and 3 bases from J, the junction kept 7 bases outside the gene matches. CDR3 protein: CASSGVAGGIYEQYF. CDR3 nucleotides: TGTGCCAGCAGTGGGGTTGCGGGAGGGATCTACGAGCAGTACTTC.

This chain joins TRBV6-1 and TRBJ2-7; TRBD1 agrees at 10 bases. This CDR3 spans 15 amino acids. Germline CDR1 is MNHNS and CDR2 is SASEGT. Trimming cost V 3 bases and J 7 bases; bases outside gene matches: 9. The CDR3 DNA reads TGTGCCAGCAGTGAGGGGACAGGGGCGTTCTGGGAGCAGTACTTC. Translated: CASSEGTGAFWEQYF.

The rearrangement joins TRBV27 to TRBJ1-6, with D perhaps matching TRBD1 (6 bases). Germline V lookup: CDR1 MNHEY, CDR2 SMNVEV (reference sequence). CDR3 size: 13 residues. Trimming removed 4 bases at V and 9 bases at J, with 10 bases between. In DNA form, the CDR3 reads TGTGCCAGCAGTTCCCAGGGGATTTCACCCCTCCACTTT. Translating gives CASSSQGISPLHF.

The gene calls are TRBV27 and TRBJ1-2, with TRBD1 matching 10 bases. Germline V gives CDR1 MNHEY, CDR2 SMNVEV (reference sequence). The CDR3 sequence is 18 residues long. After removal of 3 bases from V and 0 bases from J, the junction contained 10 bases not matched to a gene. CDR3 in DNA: TGTGCCAGCAGTTTCACAGTGGGGACAGGGGAAGCTAACTATGGCTACACCTTC. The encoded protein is CASSFTVGTGEANYGYTF.

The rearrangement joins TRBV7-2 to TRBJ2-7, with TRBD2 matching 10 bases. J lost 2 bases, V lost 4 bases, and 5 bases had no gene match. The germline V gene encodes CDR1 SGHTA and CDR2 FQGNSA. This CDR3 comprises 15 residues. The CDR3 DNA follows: TGTGCCAGCAGCTCAGCGGGAGGGCCAACCTACGAGCAGTACTTC. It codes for CASSSAGGPTYEQYF.

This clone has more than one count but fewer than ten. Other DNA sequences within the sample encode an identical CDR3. This chain's CDR3 is CASSFSNTGELFF. The CDR3 region has the DNA TGTGCCAGCAGTTTTTCGAACACCGGGGAGCTGTTTTTT. The chain is built from TRBV27 and TRBJ2-2; D is unresolved. The V end was cut by 3 bases, the J end by 0 bases, with 2 bases between. The CDR3 has 13 amino acids. Germline lookup yields CDR1 MNHEY and CDR2 SMNVEV (reference sequence).

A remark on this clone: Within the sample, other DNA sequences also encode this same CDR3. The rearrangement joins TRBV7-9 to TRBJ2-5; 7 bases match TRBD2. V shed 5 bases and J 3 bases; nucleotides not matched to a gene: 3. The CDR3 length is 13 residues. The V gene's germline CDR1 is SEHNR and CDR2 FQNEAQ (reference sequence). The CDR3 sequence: CASSIGLEETQYF. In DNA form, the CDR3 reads TGTGCCAGCAGCATTGGACTAGAAGAGACCCAGTACTTC. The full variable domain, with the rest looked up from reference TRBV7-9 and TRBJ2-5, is DTGVSQNPRHKITKRGQNVTFRCDPISEHNRLYWYRQTLGQGPEFLTYFQNEAQLEKSRLLSDRFSAERPKGSFSTLEIQRTEQGDSAMYLCASSIGLEETQYFGPGTRLLVL.

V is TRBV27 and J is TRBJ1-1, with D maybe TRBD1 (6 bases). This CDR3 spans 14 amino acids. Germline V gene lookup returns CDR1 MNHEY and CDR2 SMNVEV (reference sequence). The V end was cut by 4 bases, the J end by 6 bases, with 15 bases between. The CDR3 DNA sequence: TGTGCCAGCAGTTCAATAAAACAGGGACCTGAAGCTTTCTTT. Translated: CASSSIKQGPEAFF.

CDR3 amino acids: CSVPGEAAYEQYF. The DNA of the CDR3 is TGCAGCGTTCCCGGGGAGGCAGCCTACGAGCAGTACTTC. The V gene is TRBV29-1, the J gene TRBJ2-7, with D possibly being TRBD2 (6 bases). The V end lost 5 bases, the J end lost 2 bases, and 13 bases lay between the germline ends. Germline V lookup: CDR1 SQVTM, CDR2 ANQGSEA. CDR3 length: 13 residues.

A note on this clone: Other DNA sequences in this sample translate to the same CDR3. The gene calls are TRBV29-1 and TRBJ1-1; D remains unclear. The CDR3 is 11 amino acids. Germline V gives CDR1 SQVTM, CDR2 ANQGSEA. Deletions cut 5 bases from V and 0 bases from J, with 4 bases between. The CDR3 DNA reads TGCAGCGTTCCTATGAACACTGAAGCTTTCTTT. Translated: CSVPMNTEAFF.

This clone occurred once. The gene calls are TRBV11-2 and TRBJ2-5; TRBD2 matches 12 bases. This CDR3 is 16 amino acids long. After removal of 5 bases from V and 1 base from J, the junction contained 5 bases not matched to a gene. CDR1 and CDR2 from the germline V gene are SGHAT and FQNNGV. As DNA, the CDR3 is TGTGCCAGCAGCCGACTAGCGGGAGCCCTCCAAGAGACCCAGTACTTC. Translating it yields CASSRLAGALQETQYF.

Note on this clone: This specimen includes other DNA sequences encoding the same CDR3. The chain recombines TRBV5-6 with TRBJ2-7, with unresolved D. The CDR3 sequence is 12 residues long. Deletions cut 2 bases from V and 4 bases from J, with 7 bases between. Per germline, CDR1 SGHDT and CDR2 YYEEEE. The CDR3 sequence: CASSFGAYEQYF. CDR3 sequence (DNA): TGTGCCAGCAGCTTTGGTGCTTACGAGCAGTACTTC.

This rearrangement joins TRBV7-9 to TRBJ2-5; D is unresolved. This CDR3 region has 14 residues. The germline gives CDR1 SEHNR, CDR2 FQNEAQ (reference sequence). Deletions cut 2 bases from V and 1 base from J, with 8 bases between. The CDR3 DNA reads TGTGCCAGCAGCTTACTGTCGGGCCAAGAGACCCAGTACTTC. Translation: CASSLLSGQETQYF.

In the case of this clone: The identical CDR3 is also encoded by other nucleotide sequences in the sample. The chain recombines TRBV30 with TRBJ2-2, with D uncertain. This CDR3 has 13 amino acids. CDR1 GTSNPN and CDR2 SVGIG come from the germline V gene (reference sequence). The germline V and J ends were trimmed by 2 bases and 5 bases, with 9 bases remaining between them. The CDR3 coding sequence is TGTGCCTGGAGTTGGGGAAATACCGGGGAGCTGTTTTTT. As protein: CAWSWGNTGELFF.

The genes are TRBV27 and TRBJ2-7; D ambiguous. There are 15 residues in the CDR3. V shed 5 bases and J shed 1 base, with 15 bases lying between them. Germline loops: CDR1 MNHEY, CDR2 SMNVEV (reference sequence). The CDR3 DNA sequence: TGTGCCAGCAGTCCCCTCAGCAGCCTGTCCTACGAGCAGTACTTC. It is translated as CASSPLSSLSYEQYF.

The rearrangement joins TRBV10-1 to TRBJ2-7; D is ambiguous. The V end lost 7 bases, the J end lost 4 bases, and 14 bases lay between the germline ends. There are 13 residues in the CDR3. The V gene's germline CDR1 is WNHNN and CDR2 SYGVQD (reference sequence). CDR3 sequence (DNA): TGCGCCAGCACGAACCCGGACGAGTACGAGCAGTACTTC. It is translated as CASTNPDEYEQYF.

The CDR3 DNA follows: TGTGCCAGCAGTTGGACAGGGGGGTATCAGCCCCAGCATTTT. Translation gives CASSWTGGYQPQHF. This sequence joins TRBV27 and TRBJ1-5, with 10 bases lining up with TRBD1. The CDR3 is made up of 14 amino acids. Germline CDR1 reads MNHEY; CDR2 reads SMNVEV (reference sequence). V shed 4 bases, J shed 5 bases, and the junction held 2 bases outside the gene matches.

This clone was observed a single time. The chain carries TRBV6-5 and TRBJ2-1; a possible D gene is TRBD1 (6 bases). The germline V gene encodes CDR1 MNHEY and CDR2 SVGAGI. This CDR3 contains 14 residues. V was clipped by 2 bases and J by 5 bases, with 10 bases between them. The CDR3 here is CASSYRGSNNEQFF. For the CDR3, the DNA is TGTGCCAGCAGTTACAGGGGGTCCAACAATGAGCAGTTCTTC.

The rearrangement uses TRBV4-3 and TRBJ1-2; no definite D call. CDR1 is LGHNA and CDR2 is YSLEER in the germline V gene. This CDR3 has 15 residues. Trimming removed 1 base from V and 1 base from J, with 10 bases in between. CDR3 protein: CASSQVLGSNYGYTF. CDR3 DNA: TGCGCCAGCAGCCAAGTTCTGGGGAGTAACTATGGCTACACCTTC.